Reported below is one T cell receptor (beta chain). Its antigen is still unknown. These data originate in a study of metastatic and nonmetastatic thyroid tumors. Study background: The study looked at repertoires side by side in blood and in tumor or nodule tissue from malignant and benign thyroid patients. Regarding the study as a whole: Significantly greater TCR beta diversity was reportedly found in malignant thyroid tumors than in benign nodules (in blood and tumor).

Original processing notes: Clinicopathological groups differed in CDR3, with these differences serving to build a distant-metastasis classifier for papillary thyroid cancer. TCRdb redid the clone calls on the PCR reads using MiXCR. These V and J calls are TCRdb output, not the study's own analysis. Found here are 29,000 or so clones, about 4% of them singletons; the top ten hold 20% to 25%. No treatment of any kind had been given to any patient before thyroid surgery. Looked up from germline, CDR1 is MNHEY and CDR2 is SMNVEV (reference sequence). CDR3 length: 17 amino acids. Trimming shortened V by 3 bases and J by 0 bases, and 15 bases separated the two germline ends.

This chain joins TRBV27 and TRBJ2-4; D gene unclear. This clonotype was obtained from a female donor with papillary thyroid cancer or a benign thyroid nodule (not recorded which). Some clones in this sample may be carry-over from other donors' samples. The sequenced sample consisted of blood. The CDR3 here is CASSFFPLAGAKNIQYF. The CDR3 DNA reads TGTGCCAGCAGTTTTTTCCCCCTTGCTGGAGCCAAAAACATTCAGTACTTC.